This T cell receptor (beta chain) was captured by sequencing in a study of blood T cell repertoires in COVID-19 (dated by TCRdb to between 2020 and 2021). Turning to the overall study: Collaborator samples came from the United States, Italy and Spain and covered acute and convalescent phases of COVID-19. The prospective study material was composed of cDNA or gDNA derived from T cells, B-cell-depleted T cells, or PBMCs. The dataset comprised deeply sampled blood TCRbeta repertoires from subjects exposed to, actively infected with, or recovered from COVID-19. The repertoires were made available in a free public database intended to serve as a resource for research on the immune response to SARS-CoV-2. The samples were drawn from the first 160 participants of the ongoing ImmuneRACE study and from some 1,300 subjects provided by 6 global collaborators. Sample metadata almost always included a de-identified subject ID, COVID-19 status, age in years and sex. Where HLA class I and class II types were available, the types were taken from metadata supplied by the sample provider, not from assay-based typing.

Broad study findings and their caveats: The amount of clinical and demographic metadata varied by source and participant and was provided uncurated.

TCRbeta CDR3 regions were amplified from genomic DNA using the immunoSEQ Assay, a bias-controlled multiplex PCR. The original methods were these. Within the assay, amplification of reference gene primers was used to estimate how many nucleated cells each sample contained. To quantify the absolute abundance of each unique TCRbeta CDR3 rearrangement, sequence reads were collapsed and filtered. For each sample, productive Simpson clonality was calculated as the square root of Simpson's diversity index across productive rearrangements. TCRdb mirrors the immuneACCESS table, restricted to in-frame sequences. Some clones are absent from its copies; in checked studies, under half trace to an unresolved V gene, and the reason for the others is unknown. The V and J calls and clone size were taken over from that table, and D and trimming were inferred from the DNA. The sample table holds some 120,000 clones, of which roughly 79% were seen once. The ten top clones hold around 18% of the sample.

In the case of this clone: Which antigen it targets is not known. The sample holds no much larger clone one base away, and base qualities are not on file.

Each collaborating institution followed its own protocols to collect whole blood in K2EDTA tubes. For TCRbeta analysis, collaborators shipped samples as frozen whole blood, isolated PBMCs, or DNA extracted from either of those sample types. The cysteine opens and the phenylalanine closes a CDR3 of 14 amino acids. Only CDR3 DNA is held: 42 bases, read in frame from base 1. Sequences KGHSH (CDR1) and LQKENI (CDR2) are obtained from the germline V gene. At the junction V is shortened by 2 bases and J by 5 bases; bases outside the gene matches: 3. The chain is made from TRBV18 and TRBJ2-7, and TRBD1 aligns with 10 junction nucleotides. The sequenced sample consisted of peripheral blood. This clonotype was sampled from an elderly man with acute or convalescent COVID-19. The CDR3 reads CASSPTGTGDEQYF. In nucleotide form, the sequence is TGTGCCAGCTCACCAACCGGGACAGGGGACGAGCAGTACTTC.